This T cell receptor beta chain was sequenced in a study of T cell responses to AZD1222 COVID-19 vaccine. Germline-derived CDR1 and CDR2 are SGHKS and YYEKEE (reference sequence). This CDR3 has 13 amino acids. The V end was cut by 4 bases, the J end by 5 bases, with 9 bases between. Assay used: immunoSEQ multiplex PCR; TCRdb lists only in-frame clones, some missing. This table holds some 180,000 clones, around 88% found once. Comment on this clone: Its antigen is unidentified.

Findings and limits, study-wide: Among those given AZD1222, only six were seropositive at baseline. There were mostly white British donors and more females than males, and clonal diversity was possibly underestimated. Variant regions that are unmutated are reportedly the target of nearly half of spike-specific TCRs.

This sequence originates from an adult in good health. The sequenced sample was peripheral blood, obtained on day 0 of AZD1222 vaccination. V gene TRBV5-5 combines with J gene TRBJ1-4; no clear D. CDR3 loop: CASSPGMNEKLFF. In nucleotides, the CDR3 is TGTGCCAGCAGCCCCGGAATGAATGAAAAACTGTTTTTT.